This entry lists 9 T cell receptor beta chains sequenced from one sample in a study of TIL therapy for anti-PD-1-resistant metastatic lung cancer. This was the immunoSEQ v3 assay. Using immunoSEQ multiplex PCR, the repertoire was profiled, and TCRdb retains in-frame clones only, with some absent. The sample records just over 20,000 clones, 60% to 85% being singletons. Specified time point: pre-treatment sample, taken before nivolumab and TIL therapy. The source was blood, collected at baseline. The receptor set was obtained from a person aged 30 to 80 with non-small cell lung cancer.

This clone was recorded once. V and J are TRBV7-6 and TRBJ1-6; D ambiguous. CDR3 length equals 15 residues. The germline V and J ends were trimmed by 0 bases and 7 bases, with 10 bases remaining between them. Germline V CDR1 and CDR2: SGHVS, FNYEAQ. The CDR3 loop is CASSLARTANSPLHF. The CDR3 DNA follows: TGTGCCAGCAGCTTAGCCCGGACGGCAAATTCACCCCTCCACTTT.

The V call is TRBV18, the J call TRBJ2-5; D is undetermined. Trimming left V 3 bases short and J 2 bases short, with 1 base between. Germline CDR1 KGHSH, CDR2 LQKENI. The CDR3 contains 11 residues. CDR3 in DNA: TGTGCCAGCTCACCGCAAGAGACCCAGTACTTC. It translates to CASSPQETQYF. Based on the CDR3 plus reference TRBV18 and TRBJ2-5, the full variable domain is NAGVMQNPRHLVRRRGQEARLRCSPMKGHSHVYWYRQLPEEGLKFMVYLQKENIIDESGMPKERFSAEFPKEGPSILRIQQVVRGDSAAYFCASSPQETQYFGPGTRLLVL.

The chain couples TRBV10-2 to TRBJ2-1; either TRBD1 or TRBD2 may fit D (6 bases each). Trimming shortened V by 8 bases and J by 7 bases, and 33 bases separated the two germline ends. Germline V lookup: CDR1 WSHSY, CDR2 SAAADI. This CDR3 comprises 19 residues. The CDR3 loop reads CASGDLWVSSSGGRNEQFF. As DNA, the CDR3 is TGCGCCAGCGGGGATTTATGGGTTTCTTCTTCCGGGGGCCGGAATGAGCAGTTCTTC.

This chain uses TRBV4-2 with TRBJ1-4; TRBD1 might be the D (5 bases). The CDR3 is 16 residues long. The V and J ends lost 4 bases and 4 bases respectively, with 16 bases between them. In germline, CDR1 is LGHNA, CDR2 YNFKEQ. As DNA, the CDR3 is TGTGCCAGCAGCCGAGGAAGAGGGGCTGGTAATGAAAAACTGTTTTTT. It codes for CASSRGRGAGNEKLFF.

In DNA, the CDR3 is TGTGCCAGCAGCTTGCCGGGACTAGTGACCCATCAGTACTTC. Its translation is CASSLPGLVTHQYF. The chain couples TRBV5-8 to TRBJ2-4; 8 nucleotides align to TRBD2. The CDR3 length is 14 residues. Trimming at V came to 1 base and at J to 12 bases, leaving 9 bases not matched to a gene. The germline CDR1 and CDR2 sequences are SGHTS and YDEGEE.

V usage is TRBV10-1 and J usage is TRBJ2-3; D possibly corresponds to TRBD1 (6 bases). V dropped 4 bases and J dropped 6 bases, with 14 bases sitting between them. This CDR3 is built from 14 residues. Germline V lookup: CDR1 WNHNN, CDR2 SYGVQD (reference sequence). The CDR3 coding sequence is TGCGCCAGCAGTGGTACAGGGTTGTCGGATACGCAGTATTTT. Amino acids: CASSGTGLSDTQYF.

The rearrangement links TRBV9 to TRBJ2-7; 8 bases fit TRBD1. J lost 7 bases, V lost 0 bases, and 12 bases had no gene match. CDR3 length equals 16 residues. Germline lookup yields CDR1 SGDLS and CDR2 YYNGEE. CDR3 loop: CASSVETLTGVGEQYF. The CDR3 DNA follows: TGTGCCAGCAGCGTAGAGACCTTGACAGGGGTCGGTGAGCAGTACTTC.

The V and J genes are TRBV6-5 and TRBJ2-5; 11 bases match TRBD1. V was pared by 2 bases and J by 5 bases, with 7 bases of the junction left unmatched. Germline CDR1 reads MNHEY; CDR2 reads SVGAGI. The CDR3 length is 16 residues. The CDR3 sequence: CASSYAWTGGDETQYF. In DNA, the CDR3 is TGTGCCAGCAGTTACGCCTGGACAGGGGGCGATGAGACCCAGTACTTC.

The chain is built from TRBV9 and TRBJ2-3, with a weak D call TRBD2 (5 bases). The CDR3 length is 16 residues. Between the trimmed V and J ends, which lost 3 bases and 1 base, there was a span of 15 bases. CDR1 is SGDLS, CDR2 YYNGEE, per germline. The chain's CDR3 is CASSARTSGGTDTQYF. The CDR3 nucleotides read TGTGCCAGCAGCGCCCGTACTAGTGGGGGCACAGATACGCAGTATTTT.